This TCR beta chain appears in the sequencing data of a study of identical twins. This CDR3 comprises 14 residues. CDR1 is SGHRS and CDR2 is YFSETQ in the germline V gene. V was clipped by 0 bases and J by 5 bases, with 8 bases between them. Each CDR3 protein gets one entry after TCRdb re-called the 5' RACE reads with MiXCR. The sample has 250,000 to 350,000 distinct CDR3 sequences, roughly 10% seen once. This clonotype was observed a few times. As yet, its antigen is unknown. Study-wide findings and caveats: Conclusions were based on cross-sectional statistical analysis, without following the same donors.

This sample also appeared in a second study, on yellow fever vaccine responses in identical twins.

Sequenced material: CD8+ T cells sorted from blood. The source is a woman younger than 35 in good health. The rearrangement joins TRBV5-1 to TRBJ2-2, with D unresolved. CDR3 in amino acids: CASSLAAGTGELFF. CDR3 bases: TGCGCCAGCAGCTTGGCTGCCGGGACCGGGGAGCTGTTTTTT.